This T cell receptor beta chain was captured by sequencing in a study of blood T cell repertoires in COVID-19. Germline trimming cut 4 bases from V and 2 bases from J; bases unmatched to any gene: 6. This CDR3 is built from 14 residues. TCRdb's table, derived via immunoSEQ multiplex PCR, lists solely in-frame clones and lacks some. The sample contains about 230,000 clones, 88% of which appear only once. The TCR was taken from a woman aged 55-75 years with acute or convalescent COVID-19. The chain is built from TRBV5-3 and TRBJ2-7, with 7 nucleotides matching TRBD1. TRBV5-3 falls under the ORF class, with uncertain function. The sequenced sample was peripheral blood. CDR3 nucleotides: TGTGCCAGAAGCCCTAGGGACAGCACCTACGAGCAGTACTTC. Translating gives CARSPRDSTYEQYF.